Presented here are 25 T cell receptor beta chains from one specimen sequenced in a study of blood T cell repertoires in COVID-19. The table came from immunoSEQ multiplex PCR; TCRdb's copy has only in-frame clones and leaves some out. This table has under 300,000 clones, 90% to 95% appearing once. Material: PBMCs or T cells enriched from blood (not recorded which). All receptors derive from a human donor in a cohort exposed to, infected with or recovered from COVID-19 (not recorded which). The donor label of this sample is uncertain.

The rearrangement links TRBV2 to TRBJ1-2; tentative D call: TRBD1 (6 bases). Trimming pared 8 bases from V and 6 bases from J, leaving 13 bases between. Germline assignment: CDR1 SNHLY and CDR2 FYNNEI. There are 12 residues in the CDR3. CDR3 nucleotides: TGTGCCAGCTCCAGGGGAATGGATGGCTACACCTTC. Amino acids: CASSRGMDGYTF.

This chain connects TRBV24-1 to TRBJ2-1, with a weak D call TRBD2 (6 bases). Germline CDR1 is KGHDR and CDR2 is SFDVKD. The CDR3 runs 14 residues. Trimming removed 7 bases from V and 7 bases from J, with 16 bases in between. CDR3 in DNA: TGTGCCACCAGAGGTACTAGCCTAGGGAATGAGCAGTTCTTC. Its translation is CATRGTSLGNEQFF.

CDR3 protein: CASSVASGTGQYEQYF. The CDR3, as DNA: TGTGCCAGCAGCGTAGCTTCCGGGACAGGGCAATACGAGCAGTACTTC. The chain employs TRBV5-6 and TRBJ2-7, with 9 bases matching TRBD1. The V gene end was trimmed by 4 bases and the J gene end by 4 bases; junction bases not matched to a gene: 12. The CDR3 spans 16 residues. Germline CDR1 and CDR2: SGHDT and YYEEEE.

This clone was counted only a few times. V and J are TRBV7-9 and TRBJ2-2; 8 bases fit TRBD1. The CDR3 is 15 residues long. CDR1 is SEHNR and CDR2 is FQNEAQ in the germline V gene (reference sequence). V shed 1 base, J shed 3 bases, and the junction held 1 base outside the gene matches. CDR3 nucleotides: TGTGCCAGCAGCTTAGTGACAGGGGACACCGGGGAGCTGTTTTTT. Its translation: CASSLVTGDTGELFF.

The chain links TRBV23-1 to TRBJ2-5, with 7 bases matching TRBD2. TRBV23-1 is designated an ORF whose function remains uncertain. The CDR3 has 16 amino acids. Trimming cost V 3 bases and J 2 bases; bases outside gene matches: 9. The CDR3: CASSHPGGGRQETQYF. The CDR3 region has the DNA TGCGCCAGCAGTCACCCTGGGGGGGGTCGTCAAGAGACCCAGTACTTC.

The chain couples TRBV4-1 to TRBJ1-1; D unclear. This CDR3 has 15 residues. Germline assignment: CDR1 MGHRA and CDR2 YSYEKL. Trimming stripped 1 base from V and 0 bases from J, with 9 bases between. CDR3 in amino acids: CASSQGGLMNTEAFF. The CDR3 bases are TGCGCCAGCAGCCAAGGAGGGCTCATGAACACTGAAGCTTTCTTT.

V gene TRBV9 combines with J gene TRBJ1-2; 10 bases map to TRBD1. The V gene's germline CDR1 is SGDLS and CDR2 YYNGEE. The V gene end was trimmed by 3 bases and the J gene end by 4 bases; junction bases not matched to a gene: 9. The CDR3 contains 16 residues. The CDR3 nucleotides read TGTGCCAGCAGCGCTGGCCCGACAGGGGGCCTCTATGGCTACACCTTC. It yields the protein CASSAGPTGGLYGYTF. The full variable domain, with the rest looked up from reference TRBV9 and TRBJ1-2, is DSGVTQTPKHLITATGQRVTLRCSPRSGDLSVYWYQQSLDQGLQFLIQYYNGEERAKGNILERFSAQQFPDLHSELNLSSLELGDSALYFCASSAGPTGGLYGYTFGSGTRLTVV.

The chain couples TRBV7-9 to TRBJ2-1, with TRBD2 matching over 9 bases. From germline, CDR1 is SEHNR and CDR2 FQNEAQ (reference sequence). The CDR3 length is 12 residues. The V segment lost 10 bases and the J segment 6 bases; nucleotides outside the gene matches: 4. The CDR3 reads CATAGGTNEQFF. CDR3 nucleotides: TGTGCCACGGCGGGGGGGACCAATGAGCAGTTCTTC. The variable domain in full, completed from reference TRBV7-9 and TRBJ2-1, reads DTGVSQNPRHKITKRGQNVTFRCDPISEHNRLYWYRQTLGQGPEFLTYFQNEAQLEKSRLLSDRFSAERPKGSFSTLEIQRTEQGDSAMYLCATAGGTNEQFFGPGTRLTVL.

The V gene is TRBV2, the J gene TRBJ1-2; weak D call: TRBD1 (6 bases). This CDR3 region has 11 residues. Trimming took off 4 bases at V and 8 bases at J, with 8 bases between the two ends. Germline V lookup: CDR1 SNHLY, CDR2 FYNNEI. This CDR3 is CASSGRGGYTF. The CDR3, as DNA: TGTGCCAGCAGTGGCAGGGGAGGCTACACCTTC.

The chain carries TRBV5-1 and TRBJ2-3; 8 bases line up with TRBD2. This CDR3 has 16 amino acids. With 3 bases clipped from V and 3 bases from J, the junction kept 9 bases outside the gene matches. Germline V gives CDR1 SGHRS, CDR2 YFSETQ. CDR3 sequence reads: CASSSGAGDRTDTQYF. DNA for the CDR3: TGCGCCAGCAGCTCCGGAGCGGGGGATCGGACAGATACGCAGTATTTT.

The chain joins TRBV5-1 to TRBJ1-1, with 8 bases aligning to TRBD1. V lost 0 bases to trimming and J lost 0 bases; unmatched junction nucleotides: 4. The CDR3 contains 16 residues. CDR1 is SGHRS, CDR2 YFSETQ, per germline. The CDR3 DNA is TGCGCCAGCAGCTTGGCCACAGGGGGGCTGAACACTGAAGCTTTCTTT. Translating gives CASSLATGGLNTEAFF.

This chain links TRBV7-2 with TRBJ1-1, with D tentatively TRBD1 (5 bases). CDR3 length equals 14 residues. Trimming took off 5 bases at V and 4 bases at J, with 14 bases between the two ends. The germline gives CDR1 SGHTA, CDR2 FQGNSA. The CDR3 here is CASSPGPGGTEAFF. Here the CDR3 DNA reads TGTGCCAGCAGCCCGGGGCCGGGGGGCACTGAAGCTTTCTTT.

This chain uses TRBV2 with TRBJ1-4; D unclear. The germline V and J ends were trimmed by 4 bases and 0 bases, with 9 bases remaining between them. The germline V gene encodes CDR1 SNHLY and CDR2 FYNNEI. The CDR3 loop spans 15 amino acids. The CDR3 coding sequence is TGTGCCAGCAGTGGTCTAATTGCAACTAATGAAAAACTGTTTTTT. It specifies CASSGLIATNEKLFF.

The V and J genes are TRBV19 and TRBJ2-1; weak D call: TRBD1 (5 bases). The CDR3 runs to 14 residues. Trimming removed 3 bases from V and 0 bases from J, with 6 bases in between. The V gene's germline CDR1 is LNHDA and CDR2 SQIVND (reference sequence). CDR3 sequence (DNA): TGTGCCAGTAGTATGGACAACTCCTACAATGAGCAGTTCTTC. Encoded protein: CASSMDNSYNEQFF. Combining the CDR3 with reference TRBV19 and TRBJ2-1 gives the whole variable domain DGGITQSPKYLFRKEGQNVTLSCEQNLNHDAMYWYRQDPGQGLRLIYYSQIVNDFQKGDIAEGYSVSREKKESFPLTVTSAQKNPTAFYLCASSMDNSYNEQFFGPGTRLTVL.

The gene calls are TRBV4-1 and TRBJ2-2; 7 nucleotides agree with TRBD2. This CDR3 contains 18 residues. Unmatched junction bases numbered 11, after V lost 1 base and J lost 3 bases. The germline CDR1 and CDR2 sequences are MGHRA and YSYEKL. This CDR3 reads CASSQGGGLGPDTGELFF. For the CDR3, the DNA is TGCGCCAGCAGCCAAGGGGGAGGGCTCGGGCCCGACACCGGGGAGCTGTTTTTT.

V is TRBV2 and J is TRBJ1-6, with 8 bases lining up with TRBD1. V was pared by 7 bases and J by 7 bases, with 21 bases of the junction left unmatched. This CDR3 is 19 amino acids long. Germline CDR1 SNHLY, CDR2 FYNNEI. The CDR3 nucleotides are TGTGCCAGCAAATCCACATATTTCGGGACAGGCGGTAGAAATTCACCCCTCCACTTT. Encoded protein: CASKSTYFGTGGRNSPLHF.

The CDR3 loop is CASSSSGGGDEQFF. The CDR3 bases are TGTGCCAGCAGTAGCTCAGGGGGAGGCGATGAGCAGTTCTTC. The chain combines TRBV6-4 with TRBJ2-1, with D perhaps matching TRBD1 (7 bases). The germline V and J ends were trimmed by 5 bases and 8 bases, with 16 bases remaining between them. The germline V gene has CDR1 MRHNA and CDR2 SNTAGT. The CDR3 runs 14 residues.

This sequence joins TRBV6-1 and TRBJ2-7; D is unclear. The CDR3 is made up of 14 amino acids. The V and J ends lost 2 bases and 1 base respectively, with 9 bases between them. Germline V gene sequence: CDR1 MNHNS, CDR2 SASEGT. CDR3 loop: CASSESRISYEQYF. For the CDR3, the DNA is TGTGCCAGCAGTGAATCGAGAATTTCCTACGAGCAGTACTTC.

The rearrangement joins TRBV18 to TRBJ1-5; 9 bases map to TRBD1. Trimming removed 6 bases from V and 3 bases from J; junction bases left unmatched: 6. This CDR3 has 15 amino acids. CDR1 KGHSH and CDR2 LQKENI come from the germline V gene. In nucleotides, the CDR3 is TGTGCCAGCTCGCCCGGGACAGGGTACAATCAGCCCCAGCATTTT. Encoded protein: CASSPGTGYNQPQHF.

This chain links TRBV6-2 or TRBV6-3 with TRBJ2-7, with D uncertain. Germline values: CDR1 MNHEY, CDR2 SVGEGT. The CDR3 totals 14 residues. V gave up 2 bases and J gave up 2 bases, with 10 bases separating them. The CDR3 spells CASSYAGPTYEQYF. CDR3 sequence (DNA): TGTGCCAGCAGTTACGCAGGCCCAACCTACGAGCAGTACTTC.

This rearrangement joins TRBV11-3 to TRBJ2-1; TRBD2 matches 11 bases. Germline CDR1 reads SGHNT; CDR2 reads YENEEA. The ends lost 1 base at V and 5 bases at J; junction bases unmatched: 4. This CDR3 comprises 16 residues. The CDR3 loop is CASSLVAGGPNNEQFF. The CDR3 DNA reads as TGTGCCAGCAGCTTAGTAGCGGGGGGGCCTAACAATGAGCAGTTCTTC.

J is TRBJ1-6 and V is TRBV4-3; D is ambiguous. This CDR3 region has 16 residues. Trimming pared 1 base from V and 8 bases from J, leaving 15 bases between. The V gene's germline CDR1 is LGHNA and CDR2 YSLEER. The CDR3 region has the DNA TGCGCCAGCAGCCAAGGAATGGTTGGTAGTGATTCACCCCTCCACTTT. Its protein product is CASSQGMVGSDSPLHF.

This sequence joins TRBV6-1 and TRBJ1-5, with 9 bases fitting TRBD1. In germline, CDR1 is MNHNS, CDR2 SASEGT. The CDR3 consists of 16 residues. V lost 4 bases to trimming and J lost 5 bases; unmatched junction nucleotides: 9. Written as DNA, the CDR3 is TGTGCCAGCAGTGCCCGGACAGGGGAGGGCGATCAGCCCCAGCATTTT. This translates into CASSARTGEGDQPQHF.

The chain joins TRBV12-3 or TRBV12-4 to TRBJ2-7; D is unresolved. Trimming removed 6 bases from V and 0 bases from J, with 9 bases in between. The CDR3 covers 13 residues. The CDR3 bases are TGTGCCAGCAGCCAACTTAGCTCCTACGAGCAGTACTTC. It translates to CASSQLSSYEQYF.

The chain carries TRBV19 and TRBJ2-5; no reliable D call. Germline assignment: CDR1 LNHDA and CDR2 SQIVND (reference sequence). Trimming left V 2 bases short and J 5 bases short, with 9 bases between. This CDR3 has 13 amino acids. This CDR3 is CASSIIVGETQYF. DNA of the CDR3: TGTGCCAGTAGTATAATAGTTGGTGAGACCCAGTACTTC.